These 9 T cell receptor beta chains were sequenced from one sample in a study of T cell repertoires in cytomegalovirus infection. No antigen has been assigned to these receptors. TCRdb reprocessed the reads via MiXCR and lists one record per CDR3 protein. The sample has some 940,000 distinct CDR3 sequences, 25% to 40% seen once. The sample here was cultured CD8+ T cells from PBMCs, taken from culture after CMV antigen stimulation. These receptors all come from a human donor in good health (CMV status not recorded). Some clones in this sample may be carry-over from other donors' samples.

A remark on this clonotype: The junction departs from the called germline gene at one end, perhaps through a read error. The chain combines TRBV5-4 with TRBJ2-1; D is undetermined. Germline V lookup: CDR1 SGHNT, CDR2 YYREEE (reference sequence). The CDR3 contains 15 residues. The CDR3 nucleotides read TGTACCAGCAGCCCCCTCACTCCGGCATACCATGAGCAGTTCTTC. Translated: CTSSPLTPAYHEQFF.

J is TRBJ1-5 and V is TRBV28, with 7 bases matching TRBD1. The CDR3 loop spans 18 amino acids. V lost 6 bases, J lost 3 bases, and 17 bases stayed unmatched. From germline, CDR1 is MDHEN and CDR2 SYDVKM. The CDR3 spells CASSTGADYLAANQPQHF. For the CDR3, the DNA is TGTGCCAGCAGCACAGGGGCGGATTACTTAGCTGCCAATCAGCCCCAGCATTTT.

This clonotype was observed at least ten times. The rearrangement uses TRBV7-9 and TRBJ2-1; possible D gene TRBD1, 5 bases. The CDR3 is 16 residues long. In germline, CDR1 is SEHNR, CDR2 FQNEAQ (reference sequence). V dropped 4 bases and J dropped 0 bases, with 13 bases sitting between them. CDR3 nucleotides: TGTGCCAGCAGCTCGGTCCAGGGAAGCTCCTACAATGAGCAGTTCTTC. Its protein is CASSSVQGSSYNEQFF.

The V gene is TRBV19, the J gene TRBJ2-1; D call uncertain. Germline lookup yields CDR1 LNHDA and CDR2 SQIVND (reference sequence). The CDR3 sequence is 14 residues long. V was trimmed by 0 bases and J by 7 bases, leaving 10 bases between them. The CDR3 reads CASSIDGQYNEQFF. CDR3 nucleotides: TGTGCCAGTAGTATAGATGGCCAGTATAATGAGCAGTTCTTC.

J is TRBJ2-7 and V is TRBV27; the D gene is possibly TRBD2 (6 bases). The CDR3 is made up of 13 amino acids. Looked up from germline, CDR1 is MNHEY and CDR2 is SMNVEV (reference sequence). With 6 bases removed from V and 6 bases from J, the gap between germline ends came to 15 bases. The CDR3 DNA reads TGTGCCAGCAGCACGGGACGGCGGGGCGAGCAGTACTTC. It is translated as CASSTGRRGEQYF.

The gene calls are TRBV4-1 and TRBJ2-5, with D unclear. CDR1 is MGHRA and CDR2 is YSYEKL in the germline V gene. Trimming pared 1 base from V and 4 bases from J, leaving 4 bases between. This CDR3 comprises 12 residues. The CDR3 DNA reads TGCGCCAGCAGCCAAGCCCCAGAGACCCAGTACTTC. Encoded protein: CASSQAPETQYF.

CDR3 bases: TGTGCCAGCAGCCCGGTGGAGGGGAGCAATCAGCCCCAGCATTTT. Residues: CASSPVEGSNQPQHF. The chain uses TRBV4-2 and TRBJ1-5, with D possibly TRBD1 on 5 matching bases. Germline lookup yields CDR1 LGHNA and CDR2 YNFKEQ. The CDR3 totals 15 residues. V was clipped by 4 bases and J by 1 base, with 11 bases between them.

V gene TRBV7-9 combines with J gene TRBJ2-1; D uncertain. V gave up 4 bases and J gave up 0 bases, with 13 bases separating them. Germline V gene data show CDR1 as SEHNR and CDR2 as FQNEAQ (reference sequence). The CDR3 has 16 amino acids. CDR3 nucleotide sequence: TGTGCCAGCAGCTCACCCACAGAGAACTCCTACAATGAGCAGTTCTTC. Protein product: CASSSPTENSYNEQFF.

This chain links TRBV7-3 with TRBJ2-2; D might be TRBD1 (5 bases). Germline CDR1 SGHTA, CDR2 FQGTGA. The V end was cut by 2 bases, the J end by 3 bases, with 10 bases between. This CDR3 is 15 amino acids long. The CDR3 is CASSLVLGDTGELFF. CDR3 bases: TGTGCCAGCAGCTTAGTCTTAGGGGACACCGGGGAGCTGTTTTTT.